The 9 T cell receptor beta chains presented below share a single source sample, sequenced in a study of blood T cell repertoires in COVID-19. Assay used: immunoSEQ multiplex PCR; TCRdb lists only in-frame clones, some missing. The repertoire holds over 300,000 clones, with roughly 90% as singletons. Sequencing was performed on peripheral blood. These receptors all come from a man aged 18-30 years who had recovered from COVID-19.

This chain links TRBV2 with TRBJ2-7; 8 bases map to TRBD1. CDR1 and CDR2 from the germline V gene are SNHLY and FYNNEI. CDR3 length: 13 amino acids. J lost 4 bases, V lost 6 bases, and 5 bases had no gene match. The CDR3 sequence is CASRGGTGYEQYF. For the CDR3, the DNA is TGTGCCAGCAGGGGCGGGACAGGATACGAGCAGTACTTC.

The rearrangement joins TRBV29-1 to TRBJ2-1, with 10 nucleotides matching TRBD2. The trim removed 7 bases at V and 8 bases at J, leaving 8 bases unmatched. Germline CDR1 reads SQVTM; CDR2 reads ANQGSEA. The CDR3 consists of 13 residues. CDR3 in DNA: TGCAGCGATAAGACTAGCGGGTCCTATGAGCAGTTCTTC. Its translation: CSDKTSGSYEQFF.

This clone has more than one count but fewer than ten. DNA of the CDR3: TGTGCCAGCAGCTTCCTATCGGGACAGGGAAACACCATATATTTT. Translating it yields CASSFLSGQGNTIYF. The chain links TRBV7-6 to TRBJ1-3, with 7 bases aligning to TRBD1. The V gene end was trimmed by 3 bases and the J gene end by 4 bases; junction bases not matched to a gene: 6. The germline V gene has CDR1 SGHVS and CDR2 FNYEAQ. The CDR3 covers 15 residues.

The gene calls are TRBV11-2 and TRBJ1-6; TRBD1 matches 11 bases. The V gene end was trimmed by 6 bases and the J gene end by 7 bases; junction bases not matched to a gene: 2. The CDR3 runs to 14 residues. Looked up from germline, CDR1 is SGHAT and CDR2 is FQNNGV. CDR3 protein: CASRGTGGNSPLHF. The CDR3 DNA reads TGTGCCAGCAGGGGGACAGGGGGGAATTCACCCCTCCACTTT. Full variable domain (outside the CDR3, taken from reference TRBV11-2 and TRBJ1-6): EAGVAQSPRYKIIEKRQSVAFWCNPISGHATLYWYQQILGQGPKLLIQFQNNGVVDDSQLPKDRFSAERLKGVDSTLKIQPAKLEDSAVYLCASRGTGGNSPLHFGNGTRLTVT.

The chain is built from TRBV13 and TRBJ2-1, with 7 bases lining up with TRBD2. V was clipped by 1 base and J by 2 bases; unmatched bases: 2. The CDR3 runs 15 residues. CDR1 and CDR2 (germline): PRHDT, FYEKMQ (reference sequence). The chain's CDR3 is CASSLDSGAYNEQFF. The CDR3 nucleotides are TGTGCCAGCAGCTTAGACAGCGGGGCCTACAATGAGCAGTTCTTC.

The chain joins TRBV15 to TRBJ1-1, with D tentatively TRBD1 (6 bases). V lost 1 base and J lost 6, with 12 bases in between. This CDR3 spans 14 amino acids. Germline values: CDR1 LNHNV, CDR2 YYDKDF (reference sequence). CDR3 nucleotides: TGTGCCACCAGCAGAGCAGGGGATCTAGCTGAAGCTTTCTTT. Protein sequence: CATSRAGDLAEAFF.

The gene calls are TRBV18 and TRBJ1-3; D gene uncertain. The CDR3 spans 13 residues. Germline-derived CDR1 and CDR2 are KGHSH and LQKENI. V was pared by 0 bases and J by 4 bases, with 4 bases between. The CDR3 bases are TGTGCCAGCTCACCACCGCGAGGAAACACCATATATTTT. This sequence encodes CASSPPRGNTIYF.

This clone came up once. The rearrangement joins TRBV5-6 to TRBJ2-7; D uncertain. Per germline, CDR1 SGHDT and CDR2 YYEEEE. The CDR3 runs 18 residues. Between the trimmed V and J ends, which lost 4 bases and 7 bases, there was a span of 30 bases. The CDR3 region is CASSHWVTVGPTPPEQYF. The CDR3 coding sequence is TGTGCCAGCAGCCATTGGGTCACAGTGGGCCCCACGCCCCCTGAGCAGTACTTC.

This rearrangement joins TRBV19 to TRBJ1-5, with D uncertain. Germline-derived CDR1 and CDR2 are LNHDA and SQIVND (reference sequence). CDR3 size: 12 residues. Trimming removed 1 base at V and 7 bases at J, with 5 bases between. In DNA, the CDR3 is TGTGCCAGTAGTATAGGGGCACAGCCCCAGCATTTT. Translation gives CASSIGAQPQHF.